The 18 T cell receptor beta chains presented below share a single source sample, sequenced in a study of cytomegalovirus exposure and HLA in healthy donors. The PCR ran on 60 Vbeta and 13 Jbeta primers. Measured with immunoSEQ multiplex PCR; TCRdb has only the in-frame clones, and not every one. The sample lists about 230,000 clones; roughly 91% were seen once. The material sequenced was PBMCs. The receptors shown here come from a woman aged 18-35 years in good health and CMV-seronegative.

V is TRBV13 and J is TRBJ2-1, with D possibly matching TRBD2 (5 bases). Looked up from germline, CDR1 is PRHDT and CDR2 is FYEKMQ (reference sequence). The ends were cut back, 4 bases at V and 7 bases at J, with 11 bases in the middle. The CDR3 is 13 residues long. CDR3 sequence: CASSYPRGNEQFF. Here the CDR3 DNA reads TGTGCCAGCAGCTACCCCCGGGGTAATGAGCAGTTCTTC.

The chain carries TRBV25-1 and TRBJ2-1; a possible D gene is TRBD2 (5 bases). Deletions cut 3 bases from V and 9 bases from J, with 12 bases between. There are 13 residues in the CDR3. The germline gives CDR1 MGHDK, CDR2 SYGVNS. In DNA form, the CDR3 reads TGTGCCAGCAGTGATGTTGGACTTGCTGAGCAGTTCTTC. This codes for CASSDVGLAEQFF.

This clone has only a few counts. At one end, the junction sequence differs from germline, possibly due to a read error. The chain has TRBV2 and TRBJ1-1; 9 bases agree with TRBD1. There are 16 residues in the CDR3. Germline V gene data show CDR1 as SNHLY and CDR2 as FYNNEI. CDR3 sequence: CAGSESRTGANTEAFF. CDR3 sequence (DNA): TGTGCCGGCAGTGAGAGCCGGACAGGGGCGAACACTGAAGCTTTCTTT. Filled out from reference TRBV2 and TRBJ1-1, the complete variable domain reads EPEVTQTPSHQVTQMGQEVILRCVPISNHLYFYWYRQILGQKVEFLVSFYNNEISEKSEIFDDQFSVERPDGSNFTLKIRSTKLEDSAMYFCAGSESRTGANTEAFFGQGTRLTVV.

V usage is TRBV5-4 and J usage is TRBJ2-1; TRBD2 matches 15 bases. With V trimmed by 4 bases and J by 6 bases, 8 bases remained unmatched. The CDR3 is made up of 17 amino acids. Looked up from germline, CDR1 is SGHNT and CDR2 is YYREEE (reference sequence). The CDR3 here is CASSPGLAGGWGNEQFF. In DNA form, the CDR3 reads TGTGCCAGCAGCCCGGGACTAGCGGGAGGTTGGGGCAATGAGCAGTTCTTC.

The CDR3, as DNA: TGTGCCAGCAGTTACTTTTTGTCCACTAAAAATCAGCCCCAGCATTTT. It yields the protein CASSYFLSTKNQPQHF. The V call is TRBV6-6, the J call TRBJ1-5, with no clear D. From germline, CDR1 is MNHNY and CDR2 SVGAGI (reference sequence). V shed 1 base and J shed 4 bases, with 14 bases lying between them. The CDR3 spans 16 residues.

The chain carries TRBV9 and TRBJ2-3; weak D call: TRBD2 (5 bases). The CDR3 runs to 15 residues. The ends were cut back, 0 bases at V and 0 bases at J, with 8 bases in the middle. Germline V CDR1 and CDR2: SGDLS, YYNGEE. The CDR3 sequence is CASSVAEASTDTQYF. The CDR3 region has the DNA TGTGCCAGCAGCGTAGCGGAGGCCAGCACAGATACGCAGTATTTT.

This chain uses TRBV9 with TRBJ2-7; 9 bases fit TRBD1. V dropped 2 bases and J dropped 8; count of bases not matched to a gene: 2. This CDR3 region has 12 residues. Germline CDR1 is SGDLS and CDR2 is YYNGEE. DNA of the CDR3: TGTGCCAGCAGCGTGGGGACAGGGAAGCAGTACTTC. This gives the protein CASSVGTGKQYF.

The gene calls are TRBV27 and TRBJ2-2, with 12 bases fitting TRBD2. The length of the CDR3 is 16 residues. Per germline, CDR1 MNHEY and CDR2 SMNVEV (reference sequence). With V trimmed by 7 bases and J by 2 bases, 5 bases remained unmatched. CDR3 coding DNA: TGTGCCAGCACACCACTAGCGGGGGGCAACACCGGGGAGCTGTTTTTT. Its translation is CASTPLAGGNTGELFF.

CDR3 nucleotide sequence: TGTGCCAGCAGCTTGCCGACTAGCACAGATACGCAGTATTTT. As protein: CASSLPTSTDTQYF. V gene TRBV5-4 combines with J gene TRBJ2-3, with no clear D. CDR3 length: 14 residues. Germline V CDR1 and CDR2: SGHNT, YYREEE (reference sequence). The ends were cut back, 1 base at V and 0 bases at J, with 6 bases in the middle.

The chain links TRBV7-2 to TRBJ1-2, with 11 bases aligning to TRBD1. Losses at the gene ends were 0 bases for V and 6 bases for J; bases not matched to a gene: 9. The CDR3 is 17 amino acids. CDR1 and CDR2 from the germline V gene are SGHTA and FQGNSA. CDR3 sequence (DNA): TGTGCCAGCAGCTTAGCGCTTTTTTGGGACAGGGGGGATGGCTACACCTTC. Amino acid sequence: CASSLALFWDRGDGYTF.

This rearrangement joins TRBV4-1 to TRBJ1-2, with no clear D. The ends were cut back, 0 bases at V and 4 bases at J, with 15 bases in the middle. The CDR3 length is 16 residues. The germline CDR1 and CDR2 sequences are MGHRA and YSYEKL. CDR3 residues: CASSQDQFPGGYGYTF. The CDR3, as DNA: TGCGCCAGCAGCCAAGATCAGTTCCCCGGCGGCTATGGCTACACCTTC.

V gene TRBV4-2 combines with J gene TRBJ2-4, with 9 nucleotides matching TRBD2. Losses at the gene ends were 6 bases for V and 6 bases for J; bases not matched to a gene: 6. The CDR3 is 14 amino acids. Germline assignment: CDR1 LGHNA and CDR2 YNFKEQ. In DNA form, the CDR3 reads TGTGCCAGCAGTTCCGGGACTAGCAGAAACATTCAGTACTTC. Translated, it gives CASSSGTSRNIQYF.

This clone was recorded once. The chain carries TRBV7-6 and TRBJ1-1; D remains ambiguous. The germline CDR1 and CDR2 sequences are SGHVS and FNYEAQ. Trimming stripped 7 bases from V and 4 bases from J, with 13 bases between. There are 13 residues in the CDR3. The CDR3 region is CASTSSGSTEAFF. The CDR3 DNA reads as TGTGCCAGCACCTCAAGCGGCTCCACTGAAGCTTTCTTT.

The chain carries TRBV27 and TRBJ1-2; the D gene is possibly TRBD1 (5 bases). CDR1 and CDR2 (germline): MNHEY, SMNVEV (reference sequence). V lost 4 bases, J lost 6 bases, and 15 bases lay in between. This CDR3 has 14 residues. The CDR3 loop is CASSSLPTDDGYTF. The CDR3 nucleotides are TGTGCCAGCAGTTCATTACCGACAGATGATGGCTACACCTTC.

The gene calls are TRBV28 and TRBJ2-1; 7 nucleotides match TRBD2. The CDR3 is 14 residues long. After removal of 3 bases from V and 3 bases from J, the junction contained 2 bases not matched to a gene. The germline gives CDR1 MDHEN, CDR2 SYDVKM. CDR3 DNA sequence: TGTGCCAGCAGTTTCCGGGGGGTCTACAATGAGCAGTTCTTC. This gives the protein CASSFRGVYNEQFF.

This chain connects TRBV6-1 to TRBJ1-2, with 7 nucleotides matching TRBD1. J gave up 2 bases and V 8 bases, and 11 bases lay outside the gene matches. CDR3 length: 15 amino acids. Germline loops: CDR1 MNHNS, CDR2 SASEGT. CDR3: CASYGTAPQNYGYTF. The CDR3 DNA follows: TGTGCCAGCTACGGGACAGCCCCGCAGAACTATGGCTACACCTTC.

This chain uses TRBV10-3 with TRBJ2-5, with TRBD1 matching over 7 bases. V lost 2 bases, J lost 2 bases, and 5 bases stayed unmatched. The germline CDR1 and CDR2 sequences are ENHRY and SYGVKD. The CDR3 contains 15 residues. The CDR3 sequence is CAISEGTESQETQYF. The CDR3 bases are TGTGCCATCAGTGAGGGGACAGAGAGTCAAGAGACCCAGTACTTC.

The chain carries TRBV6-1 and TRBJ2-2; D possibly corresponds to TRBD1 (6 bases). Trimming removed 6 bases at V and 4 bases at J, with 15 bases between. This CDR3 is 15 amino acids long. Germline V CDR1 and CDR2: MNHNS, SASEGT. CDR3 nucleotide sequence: TGTGCCAGCAGAAAGGGGGTCCAATTCACCGGGGAGCTGTTTTTT. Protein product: CASRKGVQFTGELFF.